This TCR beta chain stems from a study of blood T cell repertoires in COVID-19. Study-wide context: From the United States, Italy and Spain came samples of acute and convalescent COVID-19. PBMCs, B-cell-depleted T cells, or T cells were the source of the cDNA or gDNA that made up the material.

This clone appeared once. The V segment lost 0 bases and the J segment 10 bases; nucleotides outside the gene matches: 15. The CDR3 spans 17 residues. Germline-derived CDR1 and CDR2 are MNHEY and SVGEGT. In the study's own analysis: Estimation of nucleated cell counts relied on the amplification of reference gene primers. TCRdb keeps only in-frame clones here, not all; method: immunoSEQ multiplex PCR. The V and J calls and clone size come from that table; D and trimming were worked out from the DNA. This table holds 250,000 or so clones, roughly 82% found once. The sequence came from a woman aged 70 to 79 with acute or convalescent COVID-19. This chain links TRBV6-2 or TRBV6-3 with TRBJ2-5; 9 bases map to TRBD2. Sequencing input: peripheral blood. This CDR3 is CASSYSRRNSGGEDQYF. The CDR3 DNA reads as TGTGCCAGCAGTTACTCGAGGAGAAATAGCGGGGGTGAAGACCAGTACTTC.